This T cell receptor (beta chain) was obtained from a study of T cells expressing NK-cell markers. Overall study: The study sequenced eight donors, seven HCMV-seropositive and one seronegative.

Following a re-call of the 5' RACE reads, TCRdb has one entry per CDR3 protein and lacks DNA. The listing records 400,000 to 450,000 distinct CDR3 sequences. Germline CDR1 is LGHNA and CDR2 is YSLEER. CDR3 length equals 14 residues. The receptor's source is a woman aged 18-69 years in good health. The chain combines TRBV4-3 with TRBJ2-7; the TCRdb call, TRBD1, lacks DNA for checking. The sequencing sample was made of blood T cells: a sorted CD56 or NKG2C T cell subset, CD4+ or CD8+ T cells, or bulk PBMC T cells (not recorded which). The CDR3 sequence is CASSQIGGSYEQYF.